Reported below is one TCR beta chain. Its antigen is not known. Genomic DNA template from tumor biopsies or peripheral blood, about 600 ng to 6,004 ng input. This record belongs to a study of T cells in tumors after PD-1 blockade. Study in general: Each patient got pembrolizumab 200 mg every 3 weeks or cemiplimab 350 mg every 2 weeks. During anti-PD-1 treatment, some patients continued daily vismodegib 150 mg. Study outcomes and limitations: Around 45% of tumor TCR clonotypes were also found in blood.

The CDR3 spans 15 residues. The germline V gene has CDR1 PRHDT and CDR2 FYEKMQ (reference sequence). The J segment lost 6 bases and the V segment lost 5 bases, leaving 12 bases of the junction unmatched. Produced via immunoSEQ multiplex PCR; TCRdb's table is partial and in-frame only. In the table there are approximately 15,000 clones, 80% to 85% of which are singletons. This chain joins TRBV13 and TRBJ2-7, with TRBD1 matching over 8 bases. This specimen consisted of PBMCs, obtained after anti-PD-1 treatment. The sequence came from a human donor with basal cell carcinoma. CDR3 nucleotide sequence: TGTGCCAGCAGCCCGCCAGGACAGGGTGGTTTCGAGCAGTACTTC. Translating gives CASSPPGQGGFEQYF.